This is a list of T cell receptor beta chains from one sample in a study of T cell responses to AZD1222 COVID-19 vaccine. Libraries were prepared by immunoSEQ multiplex PCR; TCRdb keeps only in-frame clonotypes and omits some of them. The sample contains tens of thousands of clones, 88% of which appear only once. The specimen was peripheral blood, collected on day 0 of AZD1222 vaccination. The receptors originated from an adult in good health. Both conserved end residues are part of each CDR3. D genes are given only for firm matches. Clone size is not always given. Where it is, it says once, few, many or a class for expanded clones.

J gene | clone size | D gene | V gene | CDR3 DNA | CDR3 protein
TRBJ1-5 | few | NA | TRBV29-1 | TGCAGCGTTGAAGAAGGGGGAGGTCAGCCCCAGCATTTT | CSVEEGGGQPQHF
TRBJ1-3 | NA | NA | TRBV4-3 | TGCGCCAGCAGCCAAGGTGTGGGGAATGGAAACACCATATATTTT | CASSQGVGNGNTIYF
TRBJ2-2 | NA | TRBD1 | TRBV7-9 | TGTGCCAGCAGCTTCCCGGGACAGGATATGGCGTTGAACACCGGGGAGCTGTTTTTT | CASSFPGQDMALNTGELFF
TRBJ1-6 | NA | TRBD1 | TRBV27 | TGTGCCAGCAGTTTTCAAAGGACAGGGGCATTTAATTCACCCCTCCACTTT | CASSFQRTGAFNSPLHF
TRBJ2-5 | NA | TRBD1 | TRBV19 | TGTGCCAGTAGTATTGAGGGGGCAGAGACCCAGTACTTC | CASSIEGAETQYF
TRBJ1-2 | NA | NA | TRBV28 | TGTGCCAGCAGTTCGGGGGGCGGCTATGGCTACACCTTC | CASSSGGGYGYTF
TRBJ2-7 | NA | TRBD1 | TRBV7-9 | TGTGCCAGCAGCCCGGGGACAGCAAGTCCGGGCGAGCAGTACTTC | CASSPGTASPGEQYF
TRBJ1-5 | NA | NA | TRBV12-3/TRBV12-4 | TGTGCCAGCAGTTCACCCGGACAGCCCCAGCATTTT | CASSSPGQPQHF
TRBJ1-2 | few | NA | TRBV9 | TGTGCCAGCAGGGCCGCGGGGGTAGACTATGGCTACACCTTC | CASRAAGVDYGYTF
TRBJ1-2 | NA | NA | TRBV12-3/TRBV12-4 | TGTGCCAGCAGCTCGGGGCTCGGTGGCTACACCTTC | CASSSGLGGYTF
TRBJ1-1 | NA | NA | TRBV5-1 | TGCGCCAGCAGCTCTGGGGCCTCTGGGGTCACTGAAGCTTTCTTT | CASSSGASGVTEAFF
TRBJ1-2 | NA | NA | TRBV2 | TGTGCCAGCAGACAGGGTGACTACACCTTC | CASRQGDYTF
TRBJ2-5 | NA | TRBD2 | TRBV19 | TGTGCCAGTAGCGGCGGACTAGCGGAGACCCAGTACTTC | CASSGGLAETQYF
TRBJ2-7 | NA | NA | TRBV7-9 | TGTGCCAGCAGCTTTATAACGGGCGGCTACGAGCAGTACTTC | CASSFITGGYEQYF
TRBJ2-2 | NA | TRBD2 | TRBV5-4 | TGTGCCAGCAGCTCTTTACCGGGACTAGCTACCGGGGAGCTGTTTTTT | CASSSLPGLATGELFF
TRBJ1-2 | NA | NA | TRBV27 | TGTGCCAGCAGTTTGTCTAGGCGGCCGGCAGGCTACACCTTC | CASSLSRRPAGYTF
TRBJ1-6 | NA | NA | TRBV4-3 | TGCGCCAGCAGCCAAGATCATGACCCTCTTACTTCACCCCTCCACTTT | CASSQDHDPLTSPLHF
TRBJ2-5 | NA | NA | TRBV21-1 | TGTGCCAGCACCCCAGGGAACAGAGAGGTACAAGAGACCCAGTACTTC | CASTPGNREVQETQYF
TRBJ1-2 | NA | NA | TRBV3-1/TRBV3-2 | TGTGCCAGCAGCCAAGATACGGGGGGCGGTGGCTACACCTTC | CASSQDTGGGGYTF
TRBJ1-2 | NA | NA | TRBV4-2 | TGTGCCAGCAGCCTCGGGGGGTCCTCCACCTTC | CASSLGGSSTF
TRBJ2-7 | NA | TRBD2 | TRBV6-7 | TGTGCCAGCAGATCGCCGGGGACTAGCGGGAGATCCCCTCCTGAGCAGTACTTC | CASRSPGTSGRSPPEQYF
TRBJ1-1 | few | NA | TRBV28 | TGTGCCAGCAGTTCGCCAGGGACCGAAAACACTGAAGCTTTCTTT | CASSSPGTENTEAFF
TRBJ1-2 | NA | NA | TRBV28 | TGTGCCAGCAGTTTATTCCAGGGGAAATGGGGCTACACCTTC | CASSLFQGKWGYTF
TRBJ1-1 | NA | NA | TRBV15 | TGTGCCACCAGCAGAGATGGGGGTCGGGAAGCTTTCTTT | CATSRDGGREAFF
TRBJ1-2 | NA | NA | TRBV6-2/TRBV6-3 | TGTGCCAGCAGTTTACAGGGTGATTATGGCTACACCTTC | CASSLQGDYGYTF
TRBJ2-7 | NA | NA | TRBV5-1 | TGCGCCAGCAGCTTGGAAGAGGCGTCCTACGAGCAGTACTTC | CASSLEEASYEQYF
TRBJ2-7 | NA | TRBD2 | TRBV7-2 | TGTGCCAGCAGCTTAGTAGCCGCTAGCGGGTTGGGCACCTACGAGCAGTACTTC | CASSLVAASGLGTYEQYF
TRBJ1-2 | NA | NA | TRBV5-1 | TGCGCCAGCAGCTTGGAGGCGGTTTCTGGTGGCTACACCTTC | CASSLEAVSGGYTF
TRBJ2-2 | NA | NA | TRBV2 | TGTGCCAGCAGGGGCACAGCGAATCCAGCCGGGGAGCTGTTTTTT | CASRGTANPAGELFF
TRBJ2-7 | few | TRBD2 | TRBV10-3 | TGTGCCATCAGTGCCCCATTGACTAGCGGGAGGGTTGGGGTTAGCTCCTACGAGCAGTACTTC | CAISAPLTSGRVGVSSYEQYF
TRBJ2-1 | NA | NA | TRBV4-3 | TGCGCCAGCAGACCAGCAGAATCCTACAATGAGCAGTTCTTC | CASRPAESYNEQFF
TRBJ2-1 | NA | NA | TRBV5-4 | TGTGCCTCCCAAGGGTCCAGCATCTCCTACAATGAGCAGTTCTTC | CASQGSSISYNEQFF
TRBJ2-1 | NA | NA | TRBV12-3/TRBV12-4 | TGTGCCAGCAGTCTGGGGGCCGACAATGAGCAGTTCTTC | CASSLGADNEQFF
TRBJ2-5 | NA | TRBD1 | TRBV14 | TGTGCCAGCAGCAAAAGGGGACAGCAAGAGACCCAGTACTTC | CASSKRGQQETQYF
TRBJ2-5 | NA | NA | TRBV6-5 | TGTGCCAGCAGTTACGGGCGAGGGGAGACCCAGTACTTC | CASSYGRGETQYF
TRBJ2-1 | NA | NA | TRBV15 | TGTGCCACCAGCCCCCGGAAGGACTACAATGAGCAGTTCTTC | CATSPRKDYNEQFF
TRBJ2-4 | NA | NA | TRBV6-2/TRBV6-3 | TGTGCCAGCAGTTACGGGACCCAGGACATTCAGTACTTC | CASSYGTQDIQYF
TRBJ2-1 | NA | TRBD2 | TRBV6-5 | TGTGCCAGCAGTTACCAAGCGGGAGACAATGAGCAGTTCTTC | CASSYQAGDNEQFF
TRBJ2-1 | NA | TRBD1 | TRBV24-1 | TGTGCCACCAGTATCCGGGACAGGTCGCGTCGGGGCTCCTACAATGAGCAGTTCTTC | CATSIRDRSRRGSYNEQFF
TRBJ1-1 | NA | NA | TRBV25-1 | TGTGCCAGCAGTGAAGGGGACCCCCGGCGGGCTTTCTTT | CASSEGDPRRAFF
TRBJ1-1 | NA | NA | TRBV6-2/TRBV6-3 | TGTGCCAGCAGTTGGCGACGGATGAACACTGAAGCTTTCTTT | CASSWRRMNTEAFF
TRBJ1-5 | NA | NA | TRBV3-1/TRBV3-2 | TGTGCCAGCAGCCAAGATGGTCAGACCAATCAGCCCCAGCATTTT | CASSQDGQTNQPQHF
TRBJ1-1 | NA | NA | TRBV7-2 | TGTGCCAGCGGCGTGACTGTGAACACTGAAGCTTTCTTT | CASGVTVNTEAFF
TRBJ1-2 | NA | NA | TRBV9 | TGTGCCAGCGGAGAAGGGGAGAGCTATGGCTACACCTTC | CASGEGESYGYTF
TRBJ2-2 | NA | NA | TRBV5-1 | TGCGCCAGCAGCTTGACTACAGTGTCAACCGGGGAGCTGTTTTTT | CASSLTTVSTGELFF
TRBJ2-6 | NA | TRBD1 | TRBV5-1 | TGCGCCAGCAGCATCCAGGGACAGGGGGCGTCTGGGGCCAACGTCCTGACTTTC | CASSIQGQGASGANVLTF
TRBJ1-6 | NA | NA | TRBV28 | TGTGCCAGCAACTTAGGAACCAGGGGTCTAGCACCCCTCCACTTT | CASNLGTRGLAPLHF
TRBJ1-2 | NA | TRBD1 | TRBV7-8 | TGTGCCAGCAGCGAGTTTCCGGGACAGGGGTGGGATGGCTACACCTTC | CASSEFPGQGWDGYTF
TRBJ2-3 | NA | TRBD2 | TRBV9 | TGTGCCAGCAGCATCGGGACTACGACCACAGATACGCAGTATTTT | CASSIGTTTTDTQYF
TRBJ2-5 | NA | NA | TRBV3-1/TRBV3-2 | TGTGCCAGCAGCCAAGATCCCACGAGGGAGACCCAGTACTTC | CASSQDPTRETQYF
TRBJ2-2 | NA | TRBD2 | TRBV7-9 | TGTGCCAGTTGGGAAGCGGGGGACACCGGGGAGCTGTTTTTT | CASWEAGDTGELFF
TRBJ2-1 | NA | NA | TRBV4-3 | TGCGCCAGCAGCCACTCCGACACCTACAATGAGCAGTTCTTC | CASSHSDTYNEQFF
TRBJ2-1 | NA | TRBD2 | TRBV9 | TGTGCCAGCAGCGTAGGGACTAGCGGGAGTTACAATGAGCAGTTCTTC | CASSVGTSGSYNEQFF
TRBJ2-2 | NA | NA | TRBV19 | TGTGCCAGTAGTAAAGAGGCGGGAAGGGTGTTTTTT | CASSKEAGRVFF
TRBJ2-7 | NA | NA | TRBV7-2 | TGTGCCAGCCTCCTAGGGGGAGGGGTCTACGAGCAGTACTTC | CASLLGGGVYEQYF
TRBJ1-2 | NA | TRBD1 | TRBV19 | TGTGCCAGTAGTTTTTCCCGAGCCGGGACAGGTGACTATGGCTACACCTTC | CASSFSRAGTGDYGYTF